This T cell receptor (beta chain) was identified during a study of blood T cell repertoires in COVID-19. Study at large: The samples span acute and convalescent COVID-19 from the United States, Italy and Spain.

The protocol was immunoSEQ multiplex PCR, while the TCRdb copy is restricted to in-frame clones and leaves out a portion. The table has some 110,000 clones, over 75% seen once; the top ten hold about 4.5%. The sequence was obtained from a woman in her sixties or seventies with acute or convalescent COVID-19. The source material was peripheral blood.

The CDR3 loop reads CAGALTSTGELFF. CDR3 bases: TGTGCCGGGGCATTGACTAGCACCGGGGAGCTGTTTTTT. The J gene is TRBJ2-2, the V gene TRBV6-5; perhaps TRBD2 as D (6 bases). The V gene's germline CDR1 is MNHEY and CDR2 SVGAGI. The V gene lost 11 bases and the J gene lost 4 bases, with 14 bases spanning the gap. This CDR3 has 13 amino acids.